A selection of T cell receptor beta chains follows, all from one sample in a study of T-cell memory formation after mild COVID-19. TCRdb analysed the 5' RACE reads with MiXCR anew, one entry per CDR3 protein. The table has some 440,000 distinct CDR3 sequences, roughly 23% seen once. The source material was PBMCs or a T cell subset sorted from them (not recorded which). The receptors were gathered from an adult woman who had mild COVID-19 (a few samples of this study predate the infection). Cell type and time point are not known. Both conserved end residues are part of each CDR3. The D gene is left open where the match is weak. Expanded clones get a size class; other rows say once, few or many, or leave the size out.

abundance	v_gene	d_gene	j_gene	CDR3aa	CDR3nt
few	TRBV12-3/TRBV12-4	-	TRBJ1-4	CASSFRGSTNEKLFF	TGTGCCAGCAGTTTTCGGGGATCAACTAATGAAAAACTGTTTTTT
few	TRBV15	TRBD1	TRBJ1-2	CATSSPGRTGPDYGYTF	TGTGCCACCAGCAGTCCCGGAAGGACAGGGCCGGACTATGGCTACACCTTC
-	TRBV20-1	TRBD1	TRBJ1-1	CSANPDRVTEAFF	TGCAGTGCTAACCCCGACAGGGTTACTGAAGCTTTCTTT
-	TRBV7-9	-	TRBJ2-5	CASSLAPKGETQYF	TGTGCCAGCAGCCTGGCCCCAAAGGGGGAGACCCAGTACTTC
-	TRBV6-1	TRBD1	TRBJ2-1	CASSEYSTGGYHNEQFF	TGTGCCAGCAGTGAATATTCGACAGGGGGTTACCACAATGAGCAGTTCTTC
-	TRBV11-2	TRBD2	TRBJ2-1	CAGSGGLEQFF	TGTGCCGGTAGCGGGGGTCTTGAGCAGTTCTTC
-	TRBV4-3	TRBD2	TRBJ2-1	CASSQDSASGRIYNEQFF	TGCGCCAGCAGCCAAGATAGTGCTAGCGGGAGGATCTACAATGAGCAGTTCTTC
-	TRBV25-1	TRBD1	TRBJ1-4	CASSEYRSRGLEKLFF	TGTGCCAGCAGTGAATATAGGAGCAGGGGGTTAGAAAAACTGTTTTTT
-	TRBV20-1	-	TRBJ1-1	CSARGDPAGTEAFF	TGCAGTGCTAGAGGGGATCCGGCGGGCACTGAAGCTTTCTTT
many	TRBV9	-	TRBJ2-5	CASSEKVDLLQETQYF	TGTGCCAGCAGCGAAAAGGTCGACCTACTCCAAGAGACCCAGTACTTC
many	TRBV27	-	TRBJ2-7	CASSRKGPGTSLSSYEQYF	TGTGCCAGCAGTCGTAAAGGACCCGGGACATCTTTGAGCTCCTACGAGCAGTACTTC
few	TRBV4-1	-	TRBJ1-5	CASSQDRGAVGNQPQHF	TGCGCCAGCAGCCAAGATAGAGGGGCAGTAGGGAATCAGCCCCAGCATTTT
few	TRBV5-4	TRBD2	TRBJ2-1	CASSLGGGNGEQFF	TGTGCCAGCAGCTTGGGGGGAGGGAACGGTGAGCAGTTCTTC
-	TRBV7-3	-	TRBJ1-1	CASSSQSQGNTEAFF	TGTGCCAGCAGCTCACAGTCACAGGGGAACACTGAAGCTTTCTTT
once	TRBV7-9	-	TRBJ1-1	CASSFGAGLVNTEAFF	TGTGCCAGCAGCTTCGGGGCGGGGCTAGTTAACACTGAAGCTTTCTTT
-	TRBV5-1	TRBD2	TRBJ2-1	CASRYSGGSYNEQFF	TGCGCCAGCAGATATAGCGGGGGCTCCTACAATGAGCAGTTCTTC
-	TRBV4-1	TRBD1	TRBJ2-2	CASSLIWDRTTTGELFF	TGCGCCAGCAGCCTGATCTGGGACAGGACTACCACCGGGGAGCTGTTTTTT
few	TRBV7-2	TRBD2	TRBJ2-1	CASSFQPLAGGATYNEQFF	TGTGCCAGCAGCTTCCAGCCACTAGCGGGAGGCGCGACCTACAATGAGCAGTTCTTC
few	TRBV7-9	TRBD1	TRBJ1-2	CASSLAADRGSYTF	TGTGCCAGCAGCTTAGCGGCGGACAGGGGGAGTTACACCTTC
-	TRBV19	TRBD2	TRBJ2-1	CATVAGLGDEQFF	TGTGCCACCGTAGCGGGACTGGGCGATGAGCAGTTCTTC
-	TRBV29-1	TRBD1	TRBJ2-7	CSIPLTGTGGYEQYF	TGCAGCATTCCCCTGACAGGGACAGGGGGGTACGAGCAGTACTTC
-	TRBV5-1	-	TRBJ1-3	CASSLDWGAGNTIYF	TGCGCCAGCAGCTTGGACTGGGGGGCTGGAAACACCATATATTTT
-	TRBV7-8	-	TRBJ2-2	CASSLAIGGAGELFF	TGTGCCAGCAGCTTAGCGATAGGGGGGGCCGGGGAGCTGTTTTTT
many	TRBV9	-	TRBJ2-5	CASSVGGRETQYF	TGTGCCAGCAGCGTAGGGGGACGGGAGACCCAGTACTTC
few	TRBV5-1	-	TRBJ2-1	CASSLPRDTYNEQFF	TGCGCCAGCAGCTTGCCCAGGGACACCTACAATGAGCAGTTCTTC
-	TRBV5-1	TRBD1	TRBJ1-5	CASSLGGTGGQPQHF	TGCGCCAGCAGCCTCGGAGGGACAGGGGGACAGCCCCAGCATTTT
few	TRBV3-1	-	TRBJ2-3	CASSQENQPGLGGDTQYF	TGTGCCAGCAGCCAAGAAAACCAACCAGGACTGGGGGGAGATACGCAGTATTTT
few	TRBV27	TRBD1	TRBJ2-7	CASSLGVGTGSYEQYF	TGTGCCAGCAGTTTAGGTGTCGGGACAGGGTCCTACGAGCAGTACTTC
-	TRBV15	TRBD2	TRBJ2-5	CATSLAGAQTQYF	TGTGCCACCAGCCTAGCGGGAGCCCAGACCCAGTACTTC
-	TRBV7-2	-	TRBJ2-1	CASTAGRYNEQFF	TGTGCCAGCACCGCCGGCCGTTACAATGAGCAGTTCTTC
-	TRBV25-1	TRBD2	TRBJ2-3	CASSEWLAGTDTQYF	TGTGCCAGCAGTGAGTGGCTAGCGGGGACAGATACGCAGTATTTT
few	TRBV7-9	-	TRBJ2-7	CASSLDYAYEQYF	TGTGCCAGCAGCTTAGACTATGCCTACGAGCAGTACTTC
-	TRBV27	TRBD1	TRBJ1-5	CASSSWTGAGGNQPQHF	TGTGCCAGCAGTTCCTGGACAGGGGCGGGCGGCAATCAGCCCCAGCATTTT
-	TRBV12-3/TRBV12-4	-	TRBJ2-1	CASQTGSSYNEQFF	TGTGCCAGTCAAACAGGGAGCTCCTACAATGAGCAGTTCTTC
few	TRBV25-1	TRBD1	TRBJ2-7	CATNHRGNEQYF	TGTGCCACCAATCACAGGGGTAACGAGCAGTACTTC
once	TRBV12-3/TRBV12-4	-	TRBJ2-7	CASSLAEIGTVKKYF	TGTGCCAGCAGTTTAGCGGAGATTGGGACGGTCAAAAAGTACTTC
-	TRBV7-2	TRBD2	TRBJ2-3	CDSSPGLAGTDTQYF	TGTGACAGCAGCCCTGGACTAGCGGGCACAGATACGCAGTATTTT
-	TRBV27	TRBD2	TRBJ2-3	CASSFFSGGRTDTQYF	TGTGCCAGCAGTTTCTTTAGCGGGGGTCGCACAGATACGCAGTATTTT
-	TRBV5-8	-	TRBJ2-3	CASSWDPSTDTQYF	TGTGCCAGCAGCTGGGATCCCAGCACAGATACGCAGTATTTT
few	TRBV12-3/TRBV12-4	TRBD2	TRBJ2-1	CASSLNSLLAYAREGNEQFF	TGTGCCAGCAGCCTAAATTCATTACTAGCCTATGCGCGGGAGGGCAATGAGCAGTTCTTC
-	TRBV4-1	-	TRBJ2-3	CASSRSSASTDTQYF	TGCGCCAGCAGCCGGAGTAGCGCTAGCACAGATACGCAGTATTTT
-	TRBV29-1	TRBD2	TRBJ2-3	CSVSRAGWGDTQYF	TGCAGCGTTTCTAGAGCGGGGTGGGGAGATACGCAGTATTTT
few	TRBV14	-	TRBJ1-6	CASSLASGSPLHF	TGTGCCAGCAGCCTAGCCTCTGGATCACCCCTCCACTTT
-	TRBV29-1	-	TRBJ2-2	CSVEAINTGELFF	TGCAGCGTTGAGGCAATTAACACCGGGGAGCTGTTTTTT
-	TRBV9	-	TRBJ2-7	CASSVDGRRAYEQYF	TGTGCCAGCAGCGTTGACGGGAGAAGGGCATACGAGCAGTACTTC
few	TRBV9	-	TRBJ2-1	CASSVYGDNEQFF	TGTGCCAGCAGCGTATACGGAGACAATGAGCAGTTCTTC
-	TRBV12-3/TRBV12-4	-	TRBJ2-1	CASSPSRHPQFF	TGTGCCAGCAGTCCCAGTAGACATCCGCAGTTCTTC
few	TRBV12-3/TRBV12-4	TRBD2	TRBJ2-5	CASTQREGETQYF	TGTGCCAGCACCCAACGGGAGGGAGAGACCCAGTACTTC
few	TRBV10-3	TRBD2	TRBJ2-3	CAIRGTSGSLDTQYF	TGTGCCATCAGGGGGACTAGCGGGAGCTTGGATACGCAGTATTTT
-	TRBV27	-	TRBJ1-1	CASSRDVDTEAFF	TGTGCCAGCAGCAGGGACGTGGACACTGAAGCTTTCTTT
-	TRBV5-1	TRBD1	TRBJ2-7	CASRGQGDHEQYF	TGCGCCAGCAGGGGACAGGGGGACCACGAGCAGTACTTC
-	TRBV5-1	TRBD1	TRBJ2-3	CASSPQQGVGTDTQYF	TGCGCCAGCAGCCCCCAACAGGGGGTTGGCACAGATACGCAGTATTTT
few	TRBV7-3	TRBD2	TRBJ2-3	CASSNYVTSGSTDTQYF	TGTGCCAGCAGCAATTATGTAACTAGCGGGAGCACAGATACGCAGTATTTT
-	TRBV10-3	-	TRBJ2-7	CAISESQGTPYEQYF	TGTGCCATCAGTGAGTCACAGGGGACTCCCTACGAGCAGTACTTC
few	TRBV11-2	TRBD1	TRBJ1-4	CASSLGRMDRGSSEKLFF	TGTGCCAGCAGCTTAGGGCGAATGGACAGGGGCAGTAGTGAAAAACTGTTTTTT
-	TRBV5-1	-	TRBJ1-1	CASSLSKQSMNTEAFF	TGCGCCAGCAGCTTAAGTAAGCAAAGCATGAACACTGAAGCTTTCTTT
few	TRBV19	TRBD1	TRBJ1-4	CASSIRDRGGKLFF	TGTGCCAGTAGTATCCGGGACAGGGGTGGAAAACTGTTTTTT